This T cell receptor beta chain stems from a study of CD8+ T cells in alopecia areata. In its sample, this clone was seen once. Its antigen is as yet unknown. Following RNA extraction, reverse transcription yielded cDNA that acted as the sequencing template. Using immunoSEQ multiplex PCR, the repertoire was profiled, and TCRdb retains in-frame clones only, with some absent. Of nearly 110,000 clones listed, roughly 89% were seen once; the top ten hold around 25%. General study findings and limits: Many of the expanded lesional clones endured in scalp and blood while on tofacitinib.

Treatment in this sample: oral pan-JAK inhibitor, 5-10 mg twice daily. It was from alopecia areata patients that lesional scalp punch biopsies and peripheral blood were collected. CD4+ and CD8+ T cells were sorted from PBMCs stained for CD3, CD4 and CD8. Trimming cost V 10 bases and J 4 bases, with 7 bases left between them. Germline-derived CDR1 and CDR2 are SEHNR and FQNEAQ (reference sequence). The CDR3 is 10 residues long. The sequencing here drew on CD8+ T cells sorted from blood, taken at week 24, from a patient treated with tofacitinib. The chain has TRBV7-9 and TRBJ1-2, with D unresolved. This receptor was taken from a human donor with alopecia areata. The CDR3 loop is CATTLYGYTF. The CDR3 DNA reads as TGTGCCACCACGCTCTATGGCTACACCTTC.